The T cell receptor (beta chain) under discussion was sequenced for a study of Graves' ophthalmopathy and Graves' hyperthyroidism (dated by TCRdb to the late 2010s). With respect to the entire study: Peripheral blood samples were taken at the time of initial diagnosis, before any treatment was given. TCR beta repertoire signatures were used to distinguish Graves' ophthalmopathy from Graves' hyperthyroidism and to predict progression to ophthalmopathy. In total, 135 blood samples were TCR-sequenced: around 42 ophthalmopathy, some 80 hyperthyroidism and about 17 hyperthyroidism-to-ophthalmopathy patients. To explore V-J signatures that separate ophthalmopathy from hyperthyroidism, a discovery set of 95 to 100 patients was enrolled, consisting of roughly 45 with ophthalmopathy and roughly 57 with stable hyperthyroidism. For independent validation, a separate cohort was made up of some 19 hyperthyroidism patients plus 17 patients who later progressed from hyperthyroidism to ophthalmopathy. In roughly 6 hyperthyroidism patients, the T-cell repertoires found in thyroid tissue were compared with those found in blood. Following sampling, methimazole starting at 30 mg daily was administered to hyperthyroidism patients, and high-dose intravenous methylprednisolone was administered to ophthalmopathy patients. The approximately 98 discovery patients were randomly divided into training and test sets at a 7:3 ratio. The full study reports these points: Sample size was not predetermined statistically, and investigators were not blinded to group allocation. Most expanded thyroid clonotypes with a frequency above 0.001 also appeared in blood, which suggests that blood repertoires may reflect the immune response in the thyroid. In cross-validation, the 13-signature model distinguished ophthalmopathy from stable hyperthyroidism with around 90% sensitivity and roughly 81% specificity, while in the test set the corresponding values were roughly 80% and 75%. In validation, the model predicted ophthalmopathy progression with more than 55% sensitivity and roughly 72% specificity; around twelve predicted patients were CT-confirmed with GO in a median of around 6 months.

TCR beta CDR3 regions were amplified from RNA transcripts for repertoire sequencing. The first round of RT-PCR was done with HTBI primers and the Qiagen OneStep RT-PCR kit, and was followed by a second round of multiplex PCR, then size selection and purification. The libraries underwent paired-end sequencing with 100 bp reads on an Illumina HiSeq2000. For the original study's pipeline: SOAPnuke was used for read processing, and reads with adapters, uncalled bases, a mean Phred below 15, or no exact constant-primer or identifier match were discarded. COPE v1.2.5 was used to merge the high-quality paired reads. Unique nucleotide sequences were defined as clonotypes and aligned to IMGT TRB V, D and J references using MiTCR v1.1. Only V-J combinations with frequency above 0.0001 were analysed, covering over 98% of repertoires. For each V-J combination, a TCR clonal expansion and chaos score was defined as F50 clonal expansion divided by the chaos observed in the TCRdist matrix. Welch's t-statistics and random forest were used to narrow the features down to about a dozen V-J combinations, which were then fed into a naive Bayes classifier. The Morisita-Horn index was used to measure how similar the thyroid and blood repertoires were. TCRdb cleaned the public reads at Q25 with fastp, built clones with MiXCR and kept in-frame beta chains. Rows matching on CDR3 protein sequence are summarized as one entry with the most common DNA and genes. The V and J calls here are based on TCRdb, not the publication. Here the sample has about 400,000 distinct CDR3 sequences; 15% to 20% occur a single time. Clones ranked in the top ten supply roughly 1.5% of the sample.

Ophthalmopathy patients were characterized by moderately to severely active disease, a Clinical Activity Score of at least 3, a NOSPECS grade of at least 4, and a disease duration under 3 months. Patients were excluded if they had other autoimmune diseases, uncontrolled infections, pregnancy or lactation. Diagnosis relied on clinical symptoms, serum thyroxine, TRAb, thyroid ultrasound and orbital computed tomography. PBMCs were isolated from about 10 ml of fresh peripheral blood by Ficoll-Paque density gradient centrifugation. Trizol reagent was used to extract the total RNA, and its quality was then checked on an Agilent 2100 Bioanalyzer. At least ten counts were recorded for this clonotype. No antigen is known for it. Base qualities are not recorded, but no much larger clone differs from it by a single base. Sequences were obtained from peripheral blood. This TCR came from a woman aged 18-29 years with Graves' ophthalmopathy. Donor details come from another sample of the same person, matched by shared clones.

The encoded CDR3 is CASSLPALGTGSDTEAFF. The sequenced DNA is TGTGCCAGCAGTTTACCGGCCTTGGGAACAGGATCCGACACTGAAGCTTTCTTT. The V and J genes are TRBV12-3 or TRBV12-4 and TRBJ1-1; tentative D gene TRBD1, with 5 bases matching. The CDR3 measures 18 amino acids from cysteine to phenylalanine. Only the CDR3 portion is preserved as DNA: 54 bases, with reading frame beginning at the first base. The V and J ends are trimmed by 2 bases and 3 bases, leaving 22 bases between them.